Below, 5 T cell receptor beta chains from the same sample are listed, as sequenced in a study of regulatory T cells in long-lasting Graves disease. Investigators prepared the TCR beta libraries by applying iRepertoire HTBI primers and Arm-PCR of CDR3 regions. One entry per CDR3 protein, called by TCRdb with MiXCR from the multiplex PCR reads. The sample consists of under 450,000 distinct CDR3 sequences, roughly 15% of them appearing once. Specified time point: newly diagnosed GD, antithyroid drugs for less than 3 months. Extracted PBMC RNA gave rise to the TCR library. These data also featured in a second study, about T cells in Graves' hyperthyroidism and ophthalmopathy.

Sequencing used peripheral blood mononuclear cells (PBMCs), obtained at new diagnosis, from a patient treated with antithyroid drugs. These receptors were obtained from a woman aged 18-30 years with Graves disease.

Notes on this clonotype: At one end, the junction sequence differs from germline, possibly due to a read error. This sequence joins TRBV2 and TRBJ2-1; D is undetermined. Germline CDR1 SNHLY, CDR2 FYNNEI. This CDR3 is built from 13 residues. CDR3 bases: TGTGCCAGCAGGCTAGGACCGGCCAATGAGCAGCTCTTC. Its protein is CASRLGPANEQLF.

Ten or more counts support this clonotype. The rearrangement joins TRBV28 to TRBJ2-5; TRBD2 matches at 7 bases. Germline-derived CDR1 and CDR2 are MDHEN and SYDVKM. With V trimmed by 9 bases and J by 5 bases, 9 bases remained unmatched. This CDR3 has 13 amino acids. The CDR3 DNA is TGTGCCAGTCGAGCGACTAGCCCGGAGACCCAGTACTTC. Translating it yields CASRATSPETQYF. The whole variable domain, filled in from reference TRBV28 and TRBJ2-5, reads DVKVTQSSRYLVKRTGEKVFLECVQDMDHENMFWYRQDPGLGLRLIYFSYDVKMKEKGDIPEGYSVSREKKERFSLILESASTNQTSMYLCASRATSPETQYFGPGTRLLVL.

Ten or more counts support this clonotype. The rearrangement uses TRBV11-3 and TRBJ2-1; perhaps TRBD2 as D (5 bases). The V gene's germline CDR1 is SGHNT and CDR2 YENEEA. The CDR3 loop spans 15 amino acids. Trimming shortened V by 1 base and J by 7 bases, and 14 bases separated the two germline ends. In DNA form, the CDR3 reads TGTGCCAGCAGCTTAGGCGGAATCTCGGGGAATGAGCAGTTCTTC. As protein: CASSLGGISGNEQFF.

This clonotype was seen at least ten times. V is TRBV28 and J is TRBJ2-5; 7 bases map to TRBD2. The V gene's germline CDR1 is MDHEN and CDR2 SYDVKM. This CDR3 comprises 19 residues. V lost 4 bases, J lost 2 bases, and 19 bases stayed unmatched. CDR3 loop: CASSWWGIGSGLGQETQYF. CDR3 nucleotide sequence: TGTGCCAGCAGTTGGTGGGGGATAGGGAGCGGACTAGGACAAGAGACCCAGTACTTC.

The V and J genes are TRBV27 and TRBJ2-3, with a possible D match to TRBD1 (5 bases). This CDR3 contains 15 residues. Germline V gene data show CDR1 as MNHEY and CDR2 as SMNVEV (reference sequence). Trimming removed 6 bases at V and 0 bases at J, with 13 bases between. The CDR3 nucleotides read TGTGCCAGCAGCCAAGTCCAGGGAAGCACAGATACGCAGTATTTT. It encodes CASSQVQGSTDTQYF.